This T cell receptor beta chain was sequenced in a study of chemoradiotherapy in HPV16-positive cancers. At the level of the study: Candidate HPV-specific T-cell clones and common TCR motifs came from functional assays in a couple of HPV16-positive patients.

TCRdb keeps only in-frame clones here, not all; method: immunoSEQ multiplex PCR. The sample consists of 25,000 to 30,000 clones, around nine tenths of them appearing once. The germline V and J ends were trimmed by 7 bases and 6 bases, with 19 bases remaining between them. Germline V lookup: CDR1 MNHEY, CDR2 SVGAGI. This CDR3 spans 14 amino acids. Study-level points and caveats: HPV-specific T cells were functionally defined from only a couple of HPV16-positive patients. During treatment, candidate HPV-specific clones and E7-related motifs expanded in tumor. HPV-responsive T-cell expansion during chemoradiotherapy was linked to improved recurrence-free survival in HPV16-positive patients.

For this clone: Antigen: not known.

The chain recombines TRBV6-5 with TRBJ2-7; D is perhaps TRBD1 or TRBD2 (5 bases each). The input for sequencing was blood, taken from a patient who underwent chemoradiotherapy. The source is a human donor with HPV-associated anogenital cancer. The CDR3 sequence is CASTDGAQNAEQYF. Here the CDR3 DNA reads TGTGCCAGCACCGACGGGGCTCAAAATGCCGAGCAGTACTTC.